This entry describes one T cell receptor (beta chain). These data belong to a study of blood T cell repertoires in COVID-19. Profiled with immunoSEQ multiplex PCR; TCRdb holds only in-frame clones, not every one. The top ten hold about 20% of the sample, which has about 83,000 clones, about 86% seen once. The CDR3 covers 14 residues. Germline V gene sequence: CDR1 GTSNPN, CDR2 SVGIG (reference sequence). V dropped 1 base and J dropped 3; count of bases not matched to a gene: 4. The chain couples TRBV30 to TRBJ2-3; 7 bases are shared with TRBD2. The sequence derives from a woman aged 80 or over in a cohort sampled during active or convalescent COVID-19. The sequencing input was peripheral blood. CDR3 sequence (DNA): TGTGCCTGGAGTGAGGGGCGGGAGACAGATACGCAGTATTTT. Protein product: CAWSEGRETDTQYF. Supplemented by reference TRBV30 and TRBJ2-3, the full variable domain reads SQTIHQWPATLVQPVGSPLSLECTVEGTSNPNLYWYRQAAGRGLQLLFYSVGIGQISSEVPQNLSASRPQDRQFILSSKKLLLSDSGFYLCAWSEGRETDTQYFGPGTRLTVL.